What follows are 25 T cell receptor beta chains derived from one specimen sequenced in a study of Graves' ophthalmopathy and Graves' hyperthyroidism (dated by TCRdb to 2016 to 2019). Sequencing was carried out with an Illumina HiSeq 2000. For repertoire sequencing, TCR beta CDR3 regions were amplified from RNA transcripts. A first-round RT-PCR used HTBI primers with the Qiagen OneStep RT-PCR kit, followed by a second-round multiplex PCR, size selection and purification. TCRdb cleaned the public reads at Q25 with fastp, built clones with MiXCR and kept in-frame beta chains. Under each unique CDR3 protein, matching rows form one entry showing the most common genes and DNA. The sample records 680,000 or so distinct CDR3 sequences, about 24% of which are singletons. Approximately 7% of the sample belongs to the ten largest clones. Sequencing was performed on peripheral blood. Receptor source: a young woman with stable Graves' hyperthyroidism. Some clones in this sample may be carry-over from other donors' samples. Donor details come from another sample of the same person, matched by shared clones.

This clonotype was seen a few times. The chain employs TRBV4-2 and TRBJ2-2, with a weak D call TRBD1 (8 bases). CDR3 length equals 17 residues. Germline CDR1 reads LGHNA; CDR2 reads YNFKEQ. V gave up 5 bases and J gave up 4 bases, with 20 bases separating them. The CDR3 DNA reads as TGTGCCAGCAGCGGAAGCGGGGACAGGTTCGGCACCGGGGAGCTGTTTTTT. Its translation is CASSGSGDRFGTGELFF.

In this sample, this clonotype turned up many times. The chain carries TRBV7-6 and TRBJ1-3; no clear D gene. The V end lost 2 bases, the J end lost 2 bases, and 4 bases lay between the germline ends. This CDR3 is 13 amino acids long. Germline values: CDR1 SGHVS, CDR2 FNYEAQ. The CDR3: CASSLQTGNTIYF. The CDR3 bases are TGTGCCAGCAGCTTACAGACTGGAAACACCATATATTTT.

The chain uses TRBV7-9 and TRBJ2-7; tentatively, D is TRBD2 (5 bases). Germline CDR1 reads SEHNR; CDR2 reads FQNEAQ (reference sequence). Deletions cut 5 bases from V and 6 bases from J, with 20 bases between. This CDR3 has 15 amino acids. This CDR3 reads CASSGPRLSPGEQYF. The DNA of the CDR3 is TGTGCCAGCAGCGGTCCCCGACTATCCCCGGGCGAGCAGTACTTC.

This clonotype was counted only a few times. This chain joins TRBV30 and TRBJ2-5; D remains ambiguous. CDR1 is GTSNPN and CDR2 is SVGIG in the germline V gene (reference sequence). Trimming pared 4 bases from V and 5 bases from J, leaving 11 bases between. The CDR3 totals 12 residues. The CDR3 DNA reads TGTGCCTGGACAAGCCCGTGGGAGACCCAGTACTTC. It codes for CAWTSPWETQYF. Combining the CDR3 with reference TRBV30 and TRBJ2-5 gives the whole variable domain SQTIHQWPATLVQPVGSPLSLECTVEGTSNPNLYWYRQAAGRGLQLLFYSVGIGQISSEVPQNLSASRPQDRQFILSSKKLLLSDSGFYLCAWTSPWETQYFGPGTRLLVL.

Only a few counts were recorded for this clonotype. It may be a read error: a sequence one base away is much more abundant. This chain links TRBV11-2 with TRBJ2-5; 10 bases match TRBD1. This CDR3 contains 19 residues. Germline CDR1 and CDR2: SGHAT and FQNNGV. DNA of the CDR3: TGTGCCAGCAGCTTAGTTTGGGGCGGGACAGGGGTCGGCCAAGAGACCAAGTACTTC. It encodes CASSLVWGGTGVGQETKYF.

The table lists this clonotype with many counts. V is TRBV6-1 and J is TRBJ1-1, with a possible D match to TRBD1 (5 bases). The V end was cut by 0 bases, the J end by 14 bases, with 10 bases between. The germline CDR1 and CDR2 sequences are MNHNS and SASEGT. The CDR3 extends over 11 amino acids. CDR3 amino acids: CASSEAQTVFF. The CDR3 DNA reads TGTGCCAGCAGTGAAGCCCAGACAGTCTTCTTT.

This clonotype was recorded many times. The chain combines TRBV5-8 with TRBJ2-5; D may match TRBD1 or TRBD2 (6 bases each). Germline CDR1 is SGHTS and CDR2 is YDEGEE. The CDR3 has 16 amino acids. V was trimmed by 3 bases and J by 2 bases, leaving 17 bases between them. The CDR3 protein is CASSSGGGANQETQYF. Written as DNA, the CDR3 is TGTGCCAGCAGCTCCGGAGGGGGAGCGAATCAAGAGACCCAGTACTTC.

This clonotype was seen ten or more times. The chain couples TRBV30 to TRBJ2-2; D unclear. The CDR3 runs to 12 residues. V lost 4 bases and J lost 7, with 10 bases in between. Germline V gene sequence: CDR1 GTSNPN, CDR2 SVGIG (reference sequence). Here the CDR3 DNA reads TGTGCCTGGAATGATTTAGTCGGGGAGCTGTTTTTT. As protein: CAWNDLVGELFF. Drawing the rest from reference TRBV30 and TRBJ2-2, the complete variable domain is SQTIHQWPATLVQPVGSPLSLECTVEGTSNPNLYWYRQAAGRGLQLLFYSVGIGQISSEVPQNLSASRPQDRQFILSSKKLLLSDSGFYLCAWNDLVGELFFGEGSRLTVL.

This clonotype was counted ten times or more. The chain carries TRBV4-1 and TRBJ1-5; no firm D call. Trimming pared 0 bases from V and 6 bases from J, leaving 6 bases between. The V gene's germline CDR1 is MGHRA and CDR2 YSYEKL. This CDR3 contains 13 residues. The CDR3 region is CASSQDRVQPQHF. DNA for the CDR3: TGCGCCAGCAGCCAAGATCGGGTTCAGCCCCAGCATTTT.

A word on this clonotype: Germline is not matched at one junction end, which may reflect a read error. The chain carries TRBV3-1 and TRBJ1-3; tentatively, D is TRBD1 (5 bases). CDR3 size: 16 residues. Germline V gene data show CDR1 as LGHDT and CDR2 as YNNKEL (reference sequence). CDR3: CASSRESGSSGNTIYF. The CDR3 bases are TGTGCCAGCAGCCGCGAATCAGGGAGCTCTGGAAACACTATATATTTT.

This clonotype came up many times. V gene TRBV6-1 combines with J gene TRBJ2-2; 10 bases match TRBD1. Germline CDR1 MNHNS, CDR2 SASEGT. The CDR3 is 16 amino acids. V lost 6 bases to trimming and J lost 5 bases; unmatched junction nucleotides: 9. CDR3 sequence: CASSAGQGVGTGELFF. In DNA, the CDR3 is TGTGCCAGCAGCGCCGGACAGGGGGTGGGGACCGGGGAGCTGTTTTTT.

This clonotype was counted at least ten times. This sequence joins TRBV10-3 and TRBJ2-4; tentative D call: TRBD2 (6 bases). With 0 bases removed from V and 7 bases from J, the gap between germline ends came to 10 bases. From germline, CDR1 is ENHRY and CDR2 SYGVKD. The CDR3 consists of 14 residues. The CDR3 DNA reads TGTGCCATCAGTGAGTCAGCAGGGAGGAACATTCAGTACTTC. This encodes CAISESAGRNIQYF.

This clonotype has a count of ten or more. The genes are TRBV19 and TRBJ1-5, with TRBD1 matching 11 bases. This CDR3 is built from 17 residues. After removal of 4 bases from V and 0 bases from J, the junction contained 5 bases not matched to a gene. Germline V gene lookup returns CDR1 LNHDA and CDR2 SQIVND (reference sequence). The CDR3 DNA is TGTGCCAGTAGTACCCCGGACAGGGGGCATAGCAATCAGCCCCAGCATTTT. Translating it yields CASSTPDRGHSNQPQHF.

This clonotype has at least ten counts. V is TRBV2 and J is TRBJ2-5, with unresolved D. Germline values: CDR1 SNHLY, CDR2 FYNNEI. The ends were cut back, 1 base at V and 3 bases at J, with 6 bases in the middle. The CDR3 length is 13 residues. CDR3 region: CASSEGEEETQYF. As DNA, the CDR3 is TGTGCCAGCAGTGAAGGAGAAGAAGAGACCCAGTACTTC. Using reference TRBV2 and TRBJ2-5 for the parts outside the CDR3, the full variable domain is EPEVTQTPSHQVTQMGQEVILRCVPISNHLYFYWYRQILGQKVEFLVSFYNNEISEKSEIFDDQFSVERPDGSNFTLKIRSTKLEDSAMYFCASSEGEEETQYFGPGTRLLVL.

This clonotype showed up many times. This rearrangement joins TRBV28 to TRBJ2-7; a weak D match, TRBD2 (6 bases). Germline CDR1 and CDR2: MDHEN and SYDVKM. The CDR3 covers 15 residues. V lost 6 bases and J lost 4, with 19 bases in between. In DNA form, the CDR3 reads TGTGCCAGCAGGGGGGGTGGAAGGGGCCATTACGAGCAGTACTTC. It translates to CASRGGGRGHYEQYF.

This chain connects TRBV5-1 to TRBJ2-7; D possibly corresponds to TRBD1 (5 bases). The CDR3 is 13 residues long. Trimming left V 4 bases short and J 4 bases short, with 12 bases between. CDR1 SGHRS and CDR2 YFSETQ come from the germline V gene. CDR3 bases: TGCGCCAGCAGCCCCGAAGGGGATTACGAGCAGTACTTC. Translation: CASSPEGDYEQYF.

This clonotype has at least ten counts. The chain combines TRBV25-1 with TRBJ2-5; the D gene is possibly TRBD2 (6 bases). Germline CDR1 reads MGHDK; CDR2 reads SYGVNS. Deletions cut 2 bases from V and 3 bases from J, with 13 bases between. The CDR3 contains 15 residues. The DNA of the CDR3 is TGTGCCAGCAGTGAAACCGGGACTGGGAAAGAGACCCAGTACTTC. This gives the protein CASSETGTGKETQYF.

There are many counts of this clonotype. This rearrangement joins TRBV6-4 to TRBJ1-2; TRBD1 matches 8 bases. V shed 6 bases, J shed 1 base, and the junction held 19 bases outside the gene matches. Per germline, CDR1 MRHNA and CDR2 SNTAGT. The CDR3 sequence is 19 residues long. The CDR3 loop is CASRRRVGDRGDYNYGYTF. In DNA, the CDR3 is TGTGCCAGCAGACGAAGGGTGGGAGACAGGGGCGATTATAACTATGGCTACACCTTC.

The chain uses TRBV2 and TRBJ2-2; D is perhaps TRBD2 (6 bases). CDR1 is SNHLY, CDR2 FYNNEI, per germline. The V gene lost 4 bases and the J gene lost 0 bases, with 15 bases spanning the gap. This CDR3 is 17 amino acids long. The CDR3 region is CASSGNRDWTNTGELFF. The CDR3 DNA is TGTGCCAGCAGTGGAAACCGGGACTGGACGAACACCGGGGAGCTGTTTTTT.

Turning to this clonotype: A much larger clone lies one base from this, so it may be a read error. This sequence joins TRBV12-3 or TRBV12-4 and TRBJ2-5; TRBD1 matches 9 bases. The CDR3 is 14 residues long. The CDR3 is CASSSRTGEEAQYF. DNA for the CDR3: TGTGCCAGCAGTTCCCGGACAGGGGAAGAGGCCCAGTACTTC.

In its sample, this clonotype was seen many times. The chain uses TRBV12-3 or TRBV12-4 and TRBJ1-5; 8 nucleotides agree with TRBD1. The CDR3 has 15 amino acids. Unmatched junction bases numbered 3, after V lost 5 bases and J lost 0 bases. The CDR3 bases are TGTGCCAGCAGTCTACAGGGGGTTAGCAATCAGCCCCAGCATTTT. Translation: CASSLQGVSNQPQHF.

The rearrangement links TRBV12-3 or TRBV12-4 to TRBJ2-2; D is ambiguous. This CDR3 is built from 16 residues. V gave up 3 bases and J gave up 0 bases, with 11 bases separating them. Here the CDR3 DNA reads TGTGCCAGCAGTTTCTCTGCCAGCTCGAACACCGGGGAGCTGTTTTTT. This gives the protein CASSFSASSNTGELFF.

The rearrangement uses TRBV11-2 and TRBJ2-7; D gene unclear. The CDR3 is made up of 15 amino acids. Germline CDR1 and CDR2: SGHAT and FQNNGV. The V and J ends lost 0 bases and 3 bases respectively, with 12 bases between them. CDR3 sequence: CASSLDQSALYEQYF. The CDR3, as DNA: TGTGCCAGCAGCTTAGATCAGAGCGCCCTCTACGAGCAGTACTTC.

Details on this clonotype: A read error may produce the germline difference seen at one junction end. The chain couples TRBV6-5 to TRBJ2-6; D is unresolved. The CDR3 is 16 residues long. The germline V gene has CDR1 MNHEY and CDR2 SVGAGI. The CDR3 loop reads CASSYSFSSGSNVLTF. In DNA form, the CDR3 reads TGTGCCAGCAGTTACTCATTCTCCTCTGGGTCCAACGTTCTGACTTTC.

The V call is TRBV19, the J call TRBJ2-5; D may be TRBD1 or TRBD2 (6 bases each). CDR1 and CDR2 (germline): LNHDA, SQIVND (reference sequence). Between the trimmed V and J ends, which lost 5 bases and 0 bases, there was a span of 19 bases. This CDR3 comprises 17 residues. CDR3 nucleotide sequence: TGTGCCAGTAGTCCCCCCAAAGGAGGGGGGTACCAAGAGACCCAGTACTTC. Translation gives CASSPPKGGGYQETQYF. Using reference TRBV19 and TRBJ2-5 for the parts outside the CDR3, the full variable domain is DGGITQSPKYLFRKEGQNVTLSCEQNLNHDAMYWYRQDPGQGLRLIYYSQIVNDFQKGDIAEGYSVSREKKESFPLTVTSAQKNPTAFYLCASSPPKGGGYQETQYFGPGTRLLVL.